A single sample is the source of the 9 T cell receptor beta chains below, sequenced in a study of neurological immune-mediated disorders. The time point was: longitudinal time-point 3. Using its own MiXCR run on the 5' RACE reads, TCRdb lists one record per CDR3 protein. The sample yields about 53,000 distinct CDR3 sequences, roughly 8% seen once. Sample: PBMCs. Source of these receptors: a woman between 35 and 50 years old in good health.

At least ten counts were recorded for this clonotype. The rearrangement links TRBV7-2 to TRBJ2-1, with 9 bases that match TRBD1. The J segment lost 15 bases and the V segment lost 7 bases, leaving 13 bases of the junction unmatched. CDR1 and CDR2 (germline): SGHTA, FQGNSA. This CDR3 is built from 13 residues. Here the CDR3 DNA reads TGTGCCAGCAACCTGGGGGTCCGGGACAGGGCGTTCTTC. This encodes CASNLGVRDRAFF.

This clonotype came up a few times. This rearrangement joins TRBV29-1 to TRBJ2-7; the D is unclear. The V gene lost 6 bases and the J gene lost 2 bases, with 11 bases spanning the gap. This CDR3 comprises 12 residues. Germline V gene data show CDR1 as SQVTM and CDR2 as ANQGSEA. The chain's CDR3 is CSVTDAPYEQYF. The CDR3 nucleotides read TGCAGCGTCACAGACGCTCCCTACGAGCAGTACTTC.

This clonotype was counted many times. CDR3 coding DNA: TGCAGTGTCACGCTCGGGGAATCGTATTCAGATACGCAGTATTTT. Translation gives CSVTLGESYSDTQYF. V and J are TRBV20-1 and TRBJ2-3; maybe TRBD2 (5 bases). Germline V gene data show CDR1 as DFQATT and CDR2 as SNEGSKA (reference sequence). The CDR3 loop spans 15 amino acids. V was shortened by 7 bases and J by 4 bases, with 21 bases between the two germline ends.

This clonotype was observed many times. The rearrangement joins TRBV7-2 to TRBJ2-5, with no clear D. Trimming pared 1 base from V and 5 bases from J, leaving 17 bases between. CDR3 length: 16 residues. CDR1 and CDR2 from the germline V gene are SGHTA and FQGNSA. This CDR3 is CASSLERAHPAETQYF. CDR3 coding DNA: TGTGCCAGCAGCTTAGAACGAGCCCACCCGGCGGAGACCCAGTACTTC.

This clonotype has ten or more counts. V gene TRBV9 combines with J gene TRBJ2-6, with TRBD1 matching 10 bases. Trimming took 2 bases from V and 0 from J; bases not matched to a gene: 5. This CDR3 is 18 amino acids long. Germline CDR1 reads SGDLS; CDR2 reads YYNGEE. CDR3 in amino acids: CASSVRTGGYSGANVLTF. DNA for the CDR3: TGTGCCAGCAGCGTGAGGACAGGGGGGTACTCTGGGGCCAACGTCCTGACTTTC.

Many counts were recorded for this clonotype. J is TRBJ2-3 and V is TRBV5-6, with D tentatively TRBD1 (6 bases). The CDR3 is 15 residues long. The V end was cut by 6 bases, the J end by 0 bases, with 14 bases between. From germline, CDR1 is SGHDT and CDR2 YYEEEE. The CDR3 here is CASTLGAGSTDTQYF. CDR3 bases: TGTGCCAGCACTCTGGGGGCAGGGAGCACAGATACGCAGTATTTT.

Many counts were recorded for this clonotype. The chain joins TRBV18 to TRBJ2-2; 8 nucleotides agree with TRBD1. The CDR3 consists of 17 residues. Trimming cost V 0 bases and J 5 bases; bases outside gene matches: 8. The germline gives CDR1 KGHSH, CDR2 LQKENI. In DNA form, the CDR3 reads TGTGCCAGCTCACCACCCGGGACAGGAGTTTGGACCGGGGAGCTGTTTTTT. Translation: CASSPPGTGVWTGELFF.

This clonotype was detected ten times or more. The chain employs TRBV9 and TRBJ1-1; D uncertain. V was pared by 2 bases and J by 3 bases, with 8 bases between. There are 13 residues in the CDR3. The germline gives CDR1 SGDLS, CDR2 YYNGEE. The CDR3 is CASSVQAYTEAFF. CDR3 coding DNA: TGTGCCAGCAGCGTCCAGGCGTACACTGAAGCTTTCTTT.

This clonotype appeared many times. The rearrangement uses TRBV5-6 and TRBJ2-1; D is perhaps TRBD2 (7 bases). Germline V CDR1 and CDR2: SGHDT, YYEEEE. The CDR3 runs 15 residues. V was trimmed by 4 bases and J by 6 bases, leaving 17 bases between them. CDR3 loop: CASSGGETGPNEQFF. CDR3 coding DNA: TGTGCCAGCAGCGGGGGGGAGACAGGTCCCAATGAGCAGTTCTTC.